This TCR beta chain was recovered during a study of blood T cell repertoires in COVID-19. Overall study context: The origin of the acute and convalescent COVID-19 samples was the United States, Italy and Spain. PBMCs, B-cell-depleted T cells, or T cells were the source of the cDNA or gDNA that made up the material.

The authors' processing: The authors estimated nucleated cell counts from reference gene primer amplification. Clones were sequenced by immunoSEQ multiplex PCR, and TCRdb holds only the in-frame ones, with some missing. For V, J and clone size, that table is used; D and trimming come from the DNA. Among 180,000 or so clones listed, 85% to 90% were seen once. This CDR3 region has 14 residues. Germline V gives CDR1 SQVTM, CDR2 ANQGSEA. Deletions cut 4 bases from V and 1 base from J, with 13 bases between. The sequencing sample was made of peripheral blood. This receptor was taken from a woman aged 60-75 years with acute or convalescent COVID-19. The chain couples TRBV29-1 to TRBJ1-2; a weak D match, TRBD1 (5 bases). CDR3 nucleotides: TGCAGCGTTGCAGACCTAGACAGTAACTATGGCTACACCTTC. Translating gives CSVADLDSNYGYTF. Using reference TRBV29-1 and TRBJ1-2 for the parts outside the CDR3, the full variable domain is SAVISQKPSRDICQRGTSLTIQCQVDSQVTMMFWYRQQPGQSLTLIATANQGSEATYESGFVIDKFPISRPNLTFSTLTVSNMSPEDSSIYLCSVADLDSNYGYTFGSGTRLTVV.